Sequencing of this T cell receptor beta chain was carried out in a study of cytomegalovirus exposure and HLA in healthy donors. Points from the study as a whole: In a later analysis, most CMV-associated TCR beta chains appeared HLA-restricted. The study assumed roughly uniform donor sequencing depth for presence/absence analyses. The authors excluded some V segments, including TRBV6-2 and TRBV6-3, as indistinguishable. Around 160 TCR beta chains were listed as cytomegalovirus-associated.

Primers included in the PCR were 60 Vbeta and 13 Jbeta primers. Produced via immunoSEQ multiplex PCR; TCRdb's table is partial and in-frame only. This repertoire shows more than 100,000 clones, around 67% found once; its top ten account for less than 3.5%. This CDR3 comprises 13 residues. V lost 1 base, J lost 4 bases, and 8 bases lay in between. Germline CDR1 reads MGHRA; CDR2 reads YSYEKL. Regarding this clone: Its antigen is as yet unknown.

The source material was PBMCs. This TCR was sampled from a woman aged 50 to 65 in good health and CMV-seronegative. V is TRBV4-1 and J is TRBJ2-7, with D possibly matching TRBD1 (6 bases). The CDR3, as DNA: TGCGCCAGCAGCCAAGGGGGGCGTTACGAGCAGTACTTC. This gives the protein CASSQGGRYEQYF.